This TCR beta chain was recorded in a study of response to subunit inactivated influenza vaccine. Study results and limitations: Authors suggested each seasonal flu vaccination may recruit only limited numbers of new T cells.

Germline CDR1 SGHRS, CDR2 YFSETQ. The CDR3 has 15 amino acids. With V trimmed by 0 bases and J by 3 bases, 3 bases remained unmatched. MiXCR was run by TCRdb on the RT-PCR reads, yielding one entry per CDR3 protein. The sample includes 650,000 or so distinct CDR3 sequences, around 15% of them seen just once. This clonotype was observed a few times. Antigen: not known. This chain uses TRBV5-1 with TRBJ2-1; TRBD1 matches at 7 bases. The sequenced sample was PBMCs from blood, obtained 14 days before vaccination. This receptor was obtained from a man in his forties or fifties who received an inactivated influenza vaccine. DNA for the CDR3: TGCGCCAGCAGCTTGGCGGGACAGCACTACAATGAGCAGTTCTTC. Translated, it gives CASSLAGQHYNEQFF.